The clone carrying this TCR beta chain has just one count. This record belongs to a study of shared T cell receptors in the human thymus. Trimming removed 4 bases from V and 5 bases from J; junction bases left unmatched: 7. The CDR3 is 15 amino acids. CDR1 is SGHTA, CDR2 FQGNSA, per germline. Assay: immunoSEQ multiplex PCR; the TCRdb copy retains only in-frame clones and omits some. The repertoire includes 700,000 or so clones, approximately 85% of them detected once, and roughly 0.01% sits in the top ten. This sample also appeared in a second study, on human thymus T cells. That source notes: Gene usage (both V and J) appeared biased in thymic and blood repertoires. What related research reported was that thymic repertoires overlapped highly among unrelated individuals.

The sequencing sample was made of thymocytes. The chain is built from TRBV7-2 and TRBJ1-1, with 10 bases matching TRBD1. This sequence originates from a girl in the first two years of life with a congenital heart defect. The CDR3 DNA sequence: TGTGCCAGCAGCTCGGGACAGGGGTTTTTGACTGAAGCTTTCTTT. Translating gives CASSSGQGFLTEAFF.